The 32 T cell receptor beta chains in this list originate from one sample, sequenced in a study of cytomegalovirus exposure and HLA in healthy donors. PCR was performed using 60 Vbeta and 13 Jbeta primers. Data came from immunoSEQ multiplex PCR; TCRdb stores just in-frame clones and leaves some out. Of 65,000 to 95,000 clones detected, less than 80% appear once; the ten largest clones hold roughly 2.5%. The sequencing input was PBMCs. Receptors originate from a man aged 30 to 45 in good health and CMV-seronegative.

CDR3 coding DNA: TGTGCCAGCAGTTTACAGGGGGCAGGGGAGCAGTACTTC. Its translation: CASSLQGAGEQYF. The chain combines TRBV2 with TRBJ2-7, with TRBD1 matching over 9 bases. Germline CDR1 SNHLY, CDR2 FYNNEI. This CDR3 comprises 13 residues. J gave up 7 bases and V 5 bases, and 6 bases lay outside the gene matches.

The rearrangement joins TRBV4-1 to TRBJ1-2, with D hard to call. Trimming shortened V by 2 bases and J by 8 bases, and 21 bases separated the two germline ends. In germline, CDR1 is MGHRA, CDR2 YSYEKL. The CDR3 loop spans 16 amino acids. This chain's CDR3 is CASSQRSGSGGEGYTF. CDR3 bases: TGCGCCAGCAGCCAAAGGTCCGGGAGTGGCGGAGAGGGCTACACCTTC.

There are a few counts of this clone. The rearrangement joins TRBV19 to TRBJ1-1, with 8 bases identical to TRBD1. V lost 8 bases, J lost 0 bases, and 2 bases stayed unmatched. The CDR3 has 13 amino acids. CDR1 is LNHDA, CDR2 SQIVND, per germline (reference sequence). CDR3 coding DNA: TGTGCCAGTGGGACAGGATTGAACACTGAAGCTTTCTTT. It specifies CASGTGLNTEAFF.

The V gene is TRBV4-3, the J gene TRBJ2-3; a weak D match, TRBD1 (6 bases). CDR1 and CDR2 (germline): LGHNA, YSLEER. V was trimmed by 0 bases and J by 5 bases, leaving 15 bases between them. The length of the CDR3 is 16 residues. The CDR3 nucleotides are TGCGCCAGCAGCCAAGAGGGTTCCAGGGGTGGAGATACGCAGTATTTT. This translates into CASSQEGSRGGDTQYF.

The rearrangement links TRBV7-6 to TRBJ2-2; perhaps TRBD2 as D (6 bases). CDR1 SGHVS and CDR2 FNYEAQ come from the germline V gene. CDR3 length equals 16 residues. The V gene lost 0 bases and the J gene lost 5 bases, with 13 bases spanning the gap. This chain's CDR3 is CASSLASVGTTGELFF. CDR3 in DNA: TGTGCCAGCAGCTTAGCCTCAGTGGGGACTACCGGGGAGCTGTTTTTT.

The chain combines TRBV4-1 with TRBJ1-2; TRBD1 is a possible D gene (6 bases). This CDR3 has 19 residues. Trimming removed 0 bases from V and 0 bases from J, with 20 bases in between. The germline CDR1 and CDR2 sequences are MGHRA and YSYEKL. The CDR3 is CASSQDSFGGEYPNYGYTF. In DNA form, the CDR3 reads TGCGCCAGCAGCCAAGATAGTTTTGGGGGCGAATACCCTAACTATGGCTACACCTTC.

J is TRBJ2-1 and V is TRBV30; 11 bases are shared with TRBD2. This CDR3 has 15 residues. V was clipped by 3 bases and J by 9 bases; unmatched bases: 10. Germline V gives CDR1 GTSNPN, CDR2 SVGIG (reference sequence). The CDR3: CAWSPSGRQGSEQFF. The CDR3 nucleotides are TGTGCCTGGAGCCCTAGCGGGAGGCAAGGTAGTGAGCAGTTCTTC. The full variable domain, rest sourced from reference TRBV30 and TRBJ2-1, is SQTIHQWPATLVQPVGSPLSLECTVEGTSNPNLYWYRQAAGRGLQLLFYSVGIGQISSEVPQNLSASRPQDRQFILSSKKLLLSDSGFYLCAWSPSGRQGSEQFFGPGTRLTVL.

The chain employs TRBV4-3 and TRBJ1-5; no reliable D call. V lost 0 bases to trimming and J lost 7 bases, with 13 bases between them. CDR1 and CDR2 (germline): LGHNA, YSLEER. There are 15 residues in the CDR3. CDR3 DNA: TGCGCCAGCAGCCAAGATATAGGCGCGAGGCAGCCCCAGCATTTT. Translation: CASSQDIGARQPQHF.

V and J are TRBV27 and TRBJ2-3; possibly TRBD2 for D (5 bases). The germline V and J ends were trimmed by 7 bases and 0 bases, with 14 bases remaining between them. CDR3 size: 15 residues. Germline lookup yields CDR1 MNHEY and CDR2 SMNVEV (reference sequence). CDR3 protein: CASTTRGYSTDTQYF. For the CDR3, the DNA is TGTGCCAGCACCACGAGAGGGTACAGCACAGATACGCAGTATTTT.

The chain employs TRBV7-2 and TRBJ1-4; D remains unclear. CDR1 SGHTA and CDR2 FQGNSA come from the germline V gene. The CDR3 covers 13 residues. V was trimmed by 0 bases and J by 10 bases, leaving 9 bases between them. The CDR3 region is CASSLAEAGKLFF. CDR3 nucleotides: TGTGCCAGCAGCTTAGCGGAAGCGGGAAAACTGTTTTTT. The whole variable domain, remainder taken from reference TRBV7-2 and TRBJ1-4, is GAGVSQSPSNKVTEKGKDVELRCDPISGHTALYWYRQSLGQGLEFLIYFQGNSAPDKSGLPSDRFSAERTGGSVSTLTIQRTQQEDSAVYLCASSLAEAGKLFFGSGTQLSVL.

This chain joins TRBV4-3 and TRBJ2-1; the match to TRBD1 covers 7 bases. The CDR3 covers 16 residues. V was clipped by 3 bases and J by 0 bases; unmatched bases: 5. CDR1 and CDR2 from the germline V gene are LGHNA and YSLEER. CDR3 DNA: TGCGCCAGCAGCCATACTTCAGGGGGCTCCTACAATGAGCAGTTCTTC. It yields the protein CASSHTSGGSYNEQFF.

This sequence joins TRBV11-3 and TRBJ2-2, with D maybe TRBD1 (5 bases). Trimming cost V 7 bases and J 0 bases, with 9 bases left between them. Germline CDR1 SGHNT, CDR2 YENEEA. This CDR3 comprises 14 residues. Here the CDR3 reads CASNQGANTGELFF. Here the CDR3 DNA reads TGTGCCAGCAATCAGGGTGCGAACACCGGGGAGCTGTTTTTT.

This chain connects TRBV6-1 to TRBJ2-2, with 11 positions matching TRBD1. The CDR3 sequence is 15 residues long. With 5 bases clipped from V and 4 bases from J, the junction kept 3 bases outside the gene matches. Germline lookup yields CDR1 MNHNS and CDR2 SASEGT. The CDR3 nucleotides are TGTGCCAGCAGTAAGGGACAGGGGGTCACCGGGGAGCTGTTTTTT. Translating it yields CASSKGQGVTGELFF.

The chain's CDR3 is CASSLSFSGQFF. The CDR3 DNA follows: TGTGCCAGCAGCTTGTCCTTTAGCGGCCAGTTCTTC. The rearrangement joins TRBV7-2 to TRBJ2-1; weak D call: TRBD2 (6 bases). The V end lost 3 bases, the J end lost 13 bases, and 13 bases lay between the germline ends. Germline V gene data show CDR1 as SGHTA and CDR2 as FQGNSA. The CDR3 is 12 amino acids.

On this clone: A read error may account for a junction end that differs from germline. J is TRBJ1-2 and V is TRBV6-5; D is uncertain. This CDR3 is 12 amino acids long. The germline V gene has CDR1 MNHEY and CDR2 SVGAGI. DNA for the CDR3: TGTGCCAGCCTAAGTGGCGCCGGAGGCTACCCCTTC. It encodes CASLSGAGGYPF.

The rearrangement uses TRBV11-3 and TRBJ2-3; D may be TRBD2 (5 bases). The CDR3 is made up of 17 amino acids. Germline V CDR1 and CDR2: SGHNT, YENEEA. Trimming left V 1 base short and J 0 bases short, with 14 bases between. CDR3 coding DNA: TGTGCCAGCAGCTTAGGCGGACTTTTACCTAGCACAGATACGCAGTATTTT. This gives the protein CASSLGGLLPSTDTQYF.

This chain links TRBV10-2 with TRBJ2-3; a weak D match, TRBD2 (5 bases). V lost 6 bases and J 9 bases, leaving 16 bases between the germline ends. This CDR3 has 13 residues. Per germline, CDR1 WSHSY and CDR2 SAAADI. Here the CDR3 reads CASRTQETGTQYF. In nucleotides, the CDR3 is TGCGCCAGCAGGACACAAGAAACGGGGACGCAGTATTTT.

V and J are TRBV10-3 and TRBJ2-2; 11 bases map to TRBD2. There are 14 residues in the CDR3. Germline V gene lookup returns CDR1 ENHRY and CDR2 SYGVKD. V shed 5 bases and J 4 bases; nucleotides not matched to a gene: 0. CDR3 amino acids: CAISTSGSTGELFF. The CDR3 DNA reads TGTGCCATCAGTACTAGCGGGAGCACCGGGGAGCTGTTTTTT.

V and J are TRBV28 and TRBJ2-1; 8 bases are shared with TRBD1. Germline loops: CDR1 MDHEN, CDR2 SYDVKM. The V gene end was trimmed by 3 bases and the J gene end by 8 bases; junction bases not matched to a gene: 6. The CDR3 covers 14 residues. CDR3 sequence (DNA): TGTGCCAGCAGTTTCGCCAGGGGGCTTGATGAGCAGTTCTTC. Translating gives CASSFARGLDEQFF. The variable domain in full, with the rest retrieved from reference TRBV28 and TRBJ2-1, is DVKVTQSSRYLVKRTGEKVFLECVQDMDHENMFWYRQDPGLGLRLIYFSYDVKMKEKGDIPEGYSVSREKKERFSLILESASTNQTSMYLCASSFARGLDEQFFGPGTRLTVL.

This sequence joins TRBV7-2 and TRBJ2-4; TRBD2 matches at 9 bases. The CDR3 is made up of 14 amino acids. Germline V CDR1 and CDR2: SGHTA, FQGNSA. Unmatched junction bases numbered 4, after V lost 3 bases and J lost 7 bases. The CDR3 region is CASSFSGGWNIQYF. CDR3 coding DNA: TGTGCCAGCAGCTTTAGCGGGGGATGGAACATTCAGTACTTC.

The rearrangement joins TRBV28 to TRBJ2-1; D perhaps matches TRBD2 (6 bases). CDR3 length equals 14 residues. Germline V lookup: CDR1 MDHEN, CDR2 SYDVKM. Trimming took off 6 bases at V and 7 bases at J, with 16 bases between the two ends. The CDR3 nucleotides read TGTGCCAGCAGCTTGACTAGTGAGGGGAATGAGCAGTTCTTC. Its translation: CASSLTSEGNEQFF.

This chain uses TRBV11-2 with TRBJ2-1; D is possibly TRBD1 (5 bases). Looked up from germline, CDR1 is SGHAT and CDR2 is FQNNGV. Trimming shortened V by 5 bases and J by 6 bases, and 17 bases separated the two germline ends. This CDR3 contains 15 residues. CDR3 sequence: CASSIIGDLGNEQFF. The CDR3 DNA follows: TGTGCCAGCAGCATTATAGGGGATTTGGGCAATGAGCAGTTCTTC.

V and J are TRBV18 and TRBJ1-5; maybe TRBD1 (5 bases). CDR3 length: 17 amino acids. Trimming left V 3 bases short and J 10 bases short, with 25 bases between. From germline, CDR1 is KGHSH and CDR2 LQKENI. CDR3 sequence reads: CASSPEGPGLTIRPQHF. CDR3 nucleotide sequence: TGTGCCAGCTCACCGGAGGGCCCGGGACTGACTATCCGACCCCAGCATTTT. The complete variable domain, with remaining parts taken from reference TRBV18 and TRBJ1-5, reads NAGVMQNPRHLVRRRGQEARLRCSPMKGHSHVYWYRQLPEEGLKFMVYLQKENIIDESGMPKERFSAEFPKEGPSILRIQQVVRGDSAAYFCASSPEGPGLTIRPQHFGDGTRLSIL.

J is TRBJ1-1 and V is TRBV4-3; the D gene is possibly TRBD1 (5 bases). The CDR3 covers 17 residues. Trimming removed 0 bases at V and 1 base at J, with 15 bases between. Looked up from germline, CDR1 is LGHNA and CDR2 is YSLEER. The CDR3 spells CASSQDTGRRRNTEAFF. The CDR3, as DNA: TGCGCCAGCAGCCAAGACACAGGTAGAAGGAGGAACACTGAAGCTTTCTTT.

The genes are TRBV4-3 and TRBJ1-6; TRBD1 is a possible D gene (6 bases). Trimming took off 3 bases at V and 14 bases at J, with 20 bases between the two ends. This CDR3 has 15 amino acids. The V gene's germline CDR1 is LGHNA and CDR2 YSLEER. CDR3 nucleotide sequence: TGCGCCAGCAGCCATTCGGACAGAAGAGTTCAATCCCTCCACTTT. Protein sequence: CASSHSDRRVQSLHF.

The chain recombines TRBV5-1 with TRBJ2-3; the match to TRBD1 covers 9 bases. The V segment lost 0 bases and the J segment 3 bases; nucleotides outside the gene matches: 2. Germline V CDR1 and CDR2: SGHRS, YFSETQ. This CDR3 contains 15 residues. The CDR3 coding sequence is TGCGCCAGCAGCTTGGGAGGACAGGGGACAGATACGCAGTATTTT. Amino acid sequence: CASSLGGQGTDTQYF.

The chain uses TRBV14 and TRBJ2-7; the D gene is possibly TRBD1 (5 bases). The CDR3 contains 16 residues. The germline gives CDR1 SGHDN, CDR2 FVKESK. V shed 5 bases and J shed 2 bases, with 19 bases lying between them. This chain's CDR3 is CASSKGLGVRTYEQYF. The CDR3, as DNA: TGTGCCAGCAGCAAGGGGCTTGGGGTCCGCACCTACGAGCAGTACTTC.

The gene calls are TRBV5-8 and TRBJ1-1, with D possibly being TRBD1 (5 bases). V lost 0 bases and J 0 bases, leaving 9 bases between the germline ends. From germline, CDR1 is SGHTS and CDR2 YDEGEE. The CDR3 is 15 residues long. DNA of the CDR3: TGTGCCAGCAGCTTGGTTGGGGCGGTGAACACTGAAGCTTTCTTT. This encodes CASSLVGAVNTEAFF.

The J gene is TRBJ2-5, the V gene TRBV7-9; 9 bases map to TRBD2. Unmatched junction bases numbered 9, after V lost 8 bases and J lost 2 bases. Per germline, CDR1 SEHNR and CDR2 FQNEAQ (reference sequence). This CDR3 region has 15 residues. CDR3 bases: TGTGCCAGCGGTCTAGCGGGGCCCTTTCAAGAGACCCAGTACTTC. Translation: CASGLAGPFQETQYF.

This chain connects TRBV5-6 to TRBJ1-6; D is undetermined. V was pared by 0 bases and J by 9 bases, with 10 bases between. There are 14 residues in the CDR3. CDR1 and CDR2 (germline): SGHDT, YYEEEE. The CDR3 sequence: CASSLGSEGSPLHF. Written as DNA, the CDR3 is TGTGCCAGCAGCTTGGGTTCTGAGGGTTCACCCCTCCACTTT.

J is TRBJ2-7 and V is TRBV5-5; 11 nucleotides match TRBD2. The J segment lost 2 bases and the V segment lost 2 bases, leaving 3 bases of the junction unmatched. The CDR3 has 15 amino acids. Looked up from germline, CDR1 is SGHKS and CDR2 is YYEKEE (reference sequence). This chain's CDR3 is CASSFTTSGTYEQYF. CDR3 bases: TGTGCCAGCAGCTTCACGACTAGCGGGACCTACGAGCAGTACTTC.

The rearrangement links TRBV10-1 to TRBJ2-3; D perhaps matches TRBD1 (6 bases). The CDR3 contains 15 residues. V lost 10 bases, J lost 1 base, and 18 bases lay in between. Germline V CDR1 and CDR2: WNHNN, SYGVQD (reference sequence). Here the CDR3 DNA reads TGCGCCACCTCGGACAGATCTTTGGGCACAGATACGCAGTATTTT. It codes for CATSDRSLGTDTQYF.